This T cell receptor beta chain emerged from a study of blood T cell repertoires in COVID-19. Assay: immunoSEQ multiplex PCR; the TCRdb copy retains only in-frame clones and omits some. The sample consists of over 150,000 clones, over 75% of them appearing once. The CDR3 extends over 13 amino acids. Trimming cost V 3 bases and J 6 bases, with 11 bases left between them. Germline V gene sequence: CDR1 SGHDN, CDR2 FVKESK. Each recovered donor of Cohort 3 presented with two negative PCRs, clearance, or symptom resolution. The sample comprised PBMCs or T cells enriched from blood (not recorded which). The receptor comes from a woman aged 45-65 years who had recovered from COVID-19. The V call is TRBV14, the J call TRBJ1-1, with D perhaps matching TRBD1 (5 bases). In nucleotides, the CDR3 is TGTGCCAGCAGCCAGCAGGGAGGGTCTGAAGCTTTCTTT. It codes for CASSQQGGSEAFF.